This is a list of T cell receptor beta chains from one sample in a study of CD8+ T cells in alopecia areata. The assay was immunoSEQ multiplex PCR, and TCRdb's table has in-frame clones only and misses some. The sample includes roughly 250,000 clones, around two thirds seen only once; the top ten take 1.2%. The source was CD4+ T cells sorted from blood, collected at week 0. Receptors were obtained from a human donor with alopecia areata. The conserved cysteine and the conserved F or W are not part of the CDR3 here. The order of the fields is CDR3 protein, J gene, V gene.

CDR3aa: ASSFPGYEQY
j_gene: TRBJ2-7
v_gene: TRBV5-1

CDR3aa: ASSSYWTSNYGYT
j_gene: TRBJ1-2
v_gene: TRBV18

CDR3aa: ASSLGQRATGELF
j_gene: TRBJ2-2
v_gene: TRBV5-1

CDR3aa: ASSPGGTDQPQH
j_gene: TRBJ1-5
v_gene: TRBV5-1

CDR3aa: AISGRYGGTDEQY
j_gene: TRBJ2-7
v_gene: TRBV10-3

CDR3aa: ASRPNGDTQY
j_gene: TRBJ2-3
v_gene: TRBV2

CDR3aa: SVESDTQY
j_gene: TRBJ2-3
v_gene: TRBV29-1

CDR3aa: ASRMSGGFYNEQF
j_gene: TRBJ2-1
v_gene: TRBV25-1

CDR3aa: ASSFNTGELF
j_gene: TRBJ2-2
v_gene: TRBV5-1

CDR3aa: ASSEGVWELF
j_gene: TRBJ2-2
v_gene: TRBV2

CDR3aa: ASSRTSGAGEQF
j_gene: TRBJ2-1
v_gene: TRBV6-5

CDR3aa: ACVWDRVDGYT
j_gene: TRBJ1-2
v_gene: TRBV30

CDR3aa: SGSHNEQF
j_gene: TRBJ2-1
v_gene: TRBV29-1

CDR3aa: ASSATQGAADTQY
j_gene: TRBJ2-3
v_gene: TRBV4-2

CDR3aa: ASTLQETQY
j_gene: TRBJ2-5
v_gene: TRBV7-2

CDR3aa: ASSLASEDQPQH
j_gene: TRBJ1-5
v_gene: TRBV7-9

CDR3aa: ASSSTGGAETQY
j_gene: TRBJ2-5
v_gene: TRBV7-9

CDR3aa: ASSAQGSNEQF
j_gene: TRBJ2-1
v_gene: TRBV2

CDR3aa: ASRTTGQETQY
j_gene: TRBJ2-5
v_gene: TRBV7-2

CDR3aa: AWKFTDTQY
j_gene: TRBJ2-3
v_gene: TRBV30

CDR3aa: ASSSTGAYEQY
j_gene: TRBJ2-7
v_gene: TRBV19

CDR3aa: ASSTDRDQPQH
j_gene: TRBJ1-5
v_gene: TRBV7-3

CDR3aa: ASSVEQGHNSPLH
j_gene: TRBJ1-6
v_gene: TRBV9

CDR3aa: AWTRGRITGELF
j_gene: TRBJ2-2
v_gene: TRBV30

CDR3aa: SVGDRSFSGANVLT
j_gene: TRBJ2-6
v_gene: TRBV29-1

CDR3aa: ASSPPLGYEQY
j_gene: TRBJ2-7
v_gene: TRBV18

CDR3aa: ASSLATGALYGYT
j_gene: TRBJ1-2
v_gene: TRBV5-6

CDR3aa: ASVRTGDSPLH
j_gene: TRBJ1-6
v_gene: TRBV7-9

CDR3aa: ASRPRPSSYGYT
j_gene: TRBJ1-2
v_gene: TRBV6-5

CDR3aa: ASSLGPAAYEQY
j_gene: TRBJ2-7
v_gene: TRBV7-3

CDR3aa: ASSPCGGREETQY
j_gene: TRBJ2-5
v_gene: TRBV23-1

CDR3aa: ASGLVLTTAGNIQY
j_gene: TRBJ2-4
v_gene: TRBV12-5

CDR3aa: ASSPQGQETQY
j_gene: TRBJ2-5
v_gene: TRBV18

CDR3aa: SVPAPDTQY
j_gene: TRBJ2-3
v_gene: TRBV29-1

CDR3aa: ASSVAMAGGPETQY
j_gene: TRBJ2-5
v_gene: TRBV9

CDR3aa: ASSSYQETQY
j_gene: TRBJ2-5
v_gene: TRBV5-4

CDR3aa: ASGGREKLF
j_gene: TRBJ1-4
v_gene: TRBV6-5

CDR3aa: AWSVGGGSPLH
j_gene: TRBJ1-6
v_gene: TRBV30

CDR3aa: ASSGSRTGGNSPLH
j_gene: TRBJ1-6
v_gene: TRBV6-1

CDR3aa: ASTRRWPEQF
j_gene: TRBJ2-1
v_gene: TRBV2

CDR3aa: ASSVDGGPYNEQF
j_gene: TRBJ2-1
v_gene: TRBV9

CDR3aa: ASSFLQGSTTQY
j_gene: TRBJ2-5
v_gene: TRBV28

CDR3aa: SVEDTGAEQY
j_gene: TRBJ2-7
v_gene: TRBV29-1

CDR3aa: SVEDRLAESTDTQY
j_gene: TRBJ2-3
v_gene: TRBV29-1

CDR3aa: ASSGGGGYT
j_gene: TRBJ1-2
v_gene: TRBV4-1

CDR3aa: SAGQSSYEQY
j_gene: TRBJ2-7
v_gene: TRBV29-1

CDR3aa: SAEQGYGYT
j_gene: TRBJ1-2
v_gene: TRBV29-1

CDR3aa: ASSPAGLRYEQY
j_gene: TRBJ2-7
v_gene: TRBV6-5

CDR3aa: SVNGAGENIQY
j_gene: TRBJ2-4
v_gene: TRBV29-1

CDR3aa: ASSYSTGDNSPLH
j_gene: TRBJ1-6
v_gene: TRBV6-6

CDR3aa: ASSLTNDNDSPLH
j_gene: TRBJ1-6
v_gene: TRBV7-3

CDR3aa: ASSQGPFGQGPHEQY
j_gene: TRBJ2-7
v_gene: TRBV4-3

CDR3aa: ASSYTDTQNTEAF
j_gene: TRBJ1-1
v_gene: TRBV7-9

CDR3aa: ASSQGMGTDTQY
j_gene: TRBJ2-3
v_gene: TRBV11-1

CDR3aa: SVGASGQETQY
j_gene: TRBJ2-5
v_gene: TRBV29-1

CDR3aa: ASSQPQRKNIQY
j_gene: TRBJ2-4
v_gene: TRBV4-1

CDR3aa: SVCFRTGPGQPQH
j_gene: TRBJ1-5
v_gene: TRBV29-1

CDR3aa: ASSSQVKGPEAF
j_gene: TRBJ1-1
v_gene: TRBV5-1